What follows is one T cell receptor beta chain and its context. Its specificity is not known. TCRdb analysed the 5' RACE reads with MiXCR anew, one entry per CDR3 protein. The table includes hundreds of thousands of distinct CDR3 sequences, roughly 17% detected once. Trimming shortened V by 6 bases and J by 0 bases, and 11 bases separated the two germline ends. The CDR3 contains 14 residues. The data derive from a study of T cells after yellow fever vaccination. General study results and limits: Reappearance after the booster was seen for most primary-vaccination clones, at 95% to 96% CD4 and 75% to 90% CD8. Overall, a small share of clonotypes was seen in both CD4 and CD8 compartments.

Sequencing used PBMCs, obtained 5 days after the first yellow fever vaccination. The V and J genes are TRBV12-3 or TRBV12-4 and TRBJ2-5, with a weak D call TRBD1 (6 bases). The TCR comes from a man aged 18 to 29 who received the YFV17D yellow fever vaccine. CDR3 sequence: CASRTGYDQETQYF. The DNA for the CDR3 is TGTGCCAGCAGGACAGGATACGACCAAGAGACCCAGTACTTC.